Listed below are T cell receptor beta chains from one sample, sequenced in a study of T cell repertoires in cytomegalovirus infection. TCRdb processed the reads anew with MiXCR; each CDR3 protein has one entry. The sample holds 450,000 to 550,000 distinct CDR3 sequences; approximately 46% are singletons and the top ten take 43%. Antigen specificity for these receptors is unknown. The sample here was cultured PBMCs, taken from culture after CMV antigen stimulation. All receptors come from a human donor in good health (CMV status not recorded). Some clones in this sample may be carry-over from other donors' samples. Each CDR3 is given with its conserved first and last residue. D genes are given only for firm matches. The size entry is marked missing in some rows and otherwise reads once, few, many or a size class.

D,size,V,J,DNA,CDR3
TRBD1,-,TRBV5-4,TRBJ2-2,TGTGCCAGCAGCCGAGGGGACAGGGGGCCCACCGGGGAGCTGTTTTTT,CASSRGDRGPTGELFF
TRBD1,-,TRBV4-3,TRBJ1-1,TGCGCCAGCAGCGAATACAGGGGCGACACTGAAGCTTTCTTT,CASSEYRGDTEAFF
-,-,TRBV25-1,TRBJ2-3,TGTGCCAGCAGTGAGGGACACCGCACAGATACGCAGTATTTT,CASSEGHRTDTQYF
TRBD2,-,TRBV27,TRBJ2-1,TGTGCCAGCAGTCTCTTCCTAGCGGGAGGGGGCTACAATGAGCAGTTCTTC,CASSLFLAGGGYNEQFF
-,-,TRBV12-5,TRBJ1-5,TGTGCTAGTGGTTTGGGGGGTGGAGGGGATCAGCCCCAGCATTTT,CASGLGGGGDQPQHF
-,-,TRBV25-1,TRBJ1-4,TGTGCCAGCAGTGCAGCCGGGACAAGGCGAGAAAAACTGTTTTTT,CASSAAGTRREKLFF
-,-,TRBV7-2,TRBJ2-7,TGTGCCAGCAGCCCGGATTCCGAGTCCTACGAGCAGTACTTC,CASSPDSESYEQYF
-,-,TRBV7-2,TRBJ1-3,TGTGCCAGCAGCTTAGCCGGGACGGACTCTGGAAACACCATATATTTT,CASSLAGTDSGNTIYF
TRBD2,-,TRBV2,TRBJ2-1,TGTGCCAGCAGTGACTGGCGGGGGACCACCTACAATGAGCAGTTCTTC,CASSDWRGTTYNEQFF
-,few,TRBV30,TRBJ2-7,TGTGCCTGGAGTACTCTCAGGGGCGGGAGAATCAACGAGCAGTACTTC,CAWSTLRGGRINEQYF
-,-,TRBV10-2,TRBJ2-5,TGCGCCAGCAGTTTATATTGGGCGAGCCAAGAGACCCAGTACTTC,CASSLYWASQETQYF
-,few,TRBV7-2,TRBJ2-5,TGTGCCAGCAGCTTAGTTACGACCCAGTACTTC,CASSLVTTQYF
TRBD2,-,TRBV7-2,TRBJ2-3,TGTGCCAGCAGCTTGAGGGCGGGAGGGGCTAGCACAGATACGCAGTATTTT,CASSLRAGGASTDTQYF
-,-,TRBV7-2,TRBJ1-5,TGTGCCAGCAGCCATCCCCTGGGGGTTAATCAGCCCCAGCATTTT,CASSHPLGVNQPQHF
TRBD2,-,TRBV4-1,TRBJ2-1,TGCGCCAGCAGCCAACCGGAGCGGGGGGTCCCGTCCTTCTACAATGAGCAGTTCTTC,CASSQPERGVPSFYNEQFF
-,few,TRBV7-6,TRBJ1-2,TGTGCCAGCAGCTTCGAACAGGGTCCGTTCTATGGCTACACCTTC,CASSFEQGPFYGYTF
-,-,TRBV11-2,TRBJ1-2,TGTGCCAGCAGCGCGCAGATCCTCTATGGCTACACCTTC,CASSAQILYGYTF
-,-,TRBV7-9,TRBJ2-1,TGTGCCAGCAGCTTAGAACGCTACCGGCACAATGAGCAGTTCTTC,CASSLERYRHNEQFF
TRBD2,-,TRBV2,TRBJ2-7,TGTGCCAGCAGTGAAGGGACTAGCTGGTCGGGGGAGCAGTACTTC,CASSEGTSWSGEQYF
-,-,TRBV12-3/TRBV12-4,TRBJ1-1,TGTGCCAGCAGTTTACGACACATAAACACTGAAGCTTTCTTT,CASSLRHINTEAFF
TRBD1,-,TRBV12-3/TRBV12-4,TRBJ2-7,TGTGCCAGCAGTAAGACAGGGGGGGGCTACGAGCAGTACTTC,CASSKTGGGYEQYF
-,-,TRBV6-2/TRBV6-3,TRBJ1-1,TGTGCCAGCAGTTACTCGGCCCCAAGTACCGCTGAAGCTTTCTTT,CASSYSAPSTAEAFF
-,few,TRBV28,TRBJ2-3,TGTGCCAGCAGTTCCCTCGACGGGACAGATACGCAGTATTTT,CASSSLDGTDTQYF
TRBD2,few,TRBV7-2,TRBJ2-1,TGTGCCAGCAGCCTCACTAGCGGGGAATACAATGAGCAGTTCTTC,CASSLTSGEYNEQFF
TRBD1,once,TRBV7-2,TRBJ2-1,TGTGCCAGCAGCCTGCGGACAGGTTGGGATGAGCAGTTCTTC,CASSLRTGWDEQFF
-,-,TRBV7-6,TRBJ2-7,TGTGCCAGCAGCTCGATGGGACTTCAATCCTACTACGAGCAGTACTTC,CASSSMGLQSYYEQYF
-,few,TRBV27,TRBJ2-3,TGTGCCAGCAGTTTATCAGTCCTCGGTCCGGCGAGGCAGTATTTT,CASSLSVLGPARQYF
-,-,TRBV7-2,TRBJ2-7,TGTGCCAGCAGCGCCCCACATCACTCCGAGCAGTACTTC,CASSAPHHSEQYF
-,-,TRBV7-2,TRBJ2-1,TGTGCCAGCAGCTTAACGACCGGCTCCTCGCAGTTCTTC,CASSLTTGSSQFF
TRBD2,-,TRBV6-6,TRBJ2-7,TGTGCCAGCAGTTACTCAACGACTAGCCAGCCTTTCTACGAGCAGTACTTC,CASSYSTTSQPFYEQYF
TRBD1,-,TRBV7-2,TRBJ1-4,TGTGCCAGCAGCAGTATTCCAGGGGGCCAGGAAAAACTGTTTTTT,CASSSIPGGQEKLFF
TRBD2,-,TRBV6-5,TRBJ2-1,TGTGCCAGCAGTGCTAGCGGGGGGTTCGGGGAGCAGTTCTTC,CASSASGGFGEQFF
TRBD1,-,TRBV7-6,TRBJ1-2,TGTGCCAGCAGCAGGGGACAGACGATTGCTAACTATGGCTACACCTTC,CASSRGQTIANYGYTF
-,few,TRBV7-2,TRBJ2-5,TGTGCCAGCAGAACGGTAGATGGGGAGACCCAGTACTTC,CASRTVDGETQYF
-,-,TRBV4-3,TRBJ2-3,TGCGCCAGCAGCCAAGATATCCGCGGGATGCCCCCAGATACGCAGTATTTT,CASSQDIRGMPPDTQYF
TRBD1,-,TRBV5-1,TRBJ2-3,TGCGCCAGCAGCCCCACACAGGGGCCCGTCACAGATACGCAGTATTTT,CASSPTQGPVTDTQYF
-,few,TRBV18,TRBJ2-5,TGTGCCAGCTCACCAACAACGCTACAGGGTCCCAGGGCCTCGTACTTC,CASSPTTLQGPRASYF
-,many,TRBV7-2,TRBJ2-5,TGTGCCAGCAGCTTAGGCTTGCCCCAAGAGACCCAGTACTTC,CASSLGLPQETQYF
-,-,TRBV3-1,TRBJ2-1,TGTGCCAGCAGCCTCGGGCAGCCCCCTTACAATGAGCAGTTCTTC,CASSLGQPPYNEQFF
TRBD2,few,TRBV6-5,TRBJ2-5,TGTGCCAGCAGCGCGGGAGTAACGCAAGAGACCCAGTACTTC,CASSAGVTQETQYF
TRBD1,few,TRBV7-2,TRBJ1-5,TGTGCCAGCAGCCGAAACAGGGGAGGACAGCCCCAGCATTTT,CASSRNRGGQPQHF
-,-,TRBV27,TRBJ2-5,TGTGCCAGCAGTTCAGAGTGGGGGCGTAGGGAGACCCAGTACTTC,CASSSEWGRRETQYF
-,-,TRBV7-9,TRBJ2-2,TGTGCCAGCAGCCCCTACGGGGCTACAGAGTTCTCGAACACCGGGGAGCTGTTTTTT,CASSPYGATEFSNTGELFF
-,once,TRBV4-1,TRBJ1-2,TGCGCCAGCAGCCAAGAAAGCTGGGGCCCCCATGGCTACACCTTC,CASSQESWGPHGYTF
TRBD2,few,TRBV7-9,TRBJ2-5,TGTGCCAGCTCCGGGACTAGCGGGAGGGCCGCTGAGACCCAGTACTTC,CASSGTSGRAAETQYF
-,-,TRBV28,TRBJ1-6,TGTGCCAGCTACCTTCGGAATTCACCCCTCCACTTT,CASYLRNSPLHF